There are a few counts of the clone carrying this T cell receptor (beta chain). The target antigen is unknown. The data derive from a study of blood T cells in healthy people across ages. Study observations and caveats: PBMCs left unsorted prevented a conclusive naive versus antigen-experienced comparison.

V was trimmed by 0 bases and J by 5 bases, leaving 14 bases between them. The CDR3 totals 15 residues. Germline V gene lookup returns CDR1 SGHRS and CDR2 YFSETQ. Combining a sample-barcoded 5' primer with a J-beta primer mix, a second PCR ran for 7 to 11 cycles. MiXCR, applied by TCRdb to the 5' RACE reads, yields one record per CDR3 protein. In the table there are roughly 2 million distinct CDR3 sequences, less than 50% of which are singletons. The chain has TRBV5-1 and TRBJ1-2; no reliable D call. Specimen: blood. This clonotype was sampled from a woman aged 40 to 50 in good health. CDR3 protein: CASSLEFGSGYGYTF. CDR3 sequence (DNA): TGCGCCAGCAGCTTGGAATTTGGCAGCGGTTATGGCTACACCTTC.